This record concerns one T cell receptor beta chain sequence. The antigen remains unidentified. These data are taken from a study of blood T cells in healthy people across ages. Study-wide points: Long-lived and aged donors differed, with more naive CD4+ cells and higher diversity in the long-lived.

CDR3 length equals 13 residues. Germline loops: CDR1 MNHEY, CDR2 SVGEGT. Using a J-beta primer mix together with a sample-barcoded 5' primer, a second PCR was run for roughly 7 to 11 cycles. TCRdb passed the 5' RACE reads through MiXCR, listing each CDR3 protein once. The sample contains about 1.4 million distinct CDR3 sequences, 59% of which appear only once. Total RNA was isolated from each sample in quantities of at least 5 micrograms. The material sequenced was blood. The chain couples TRBV6-2 or TRBV6-3 to TRBJ2-5, with unresolved D. The J call may be mistaken, given a closer DNA end match to TRBJ2-7. This sequence was found in a man in his late teens or twenties in good health. CDR3 in DNA: TGTGCCAGCAGTCTAAAACCTGACTACGAGCAGTACTTC. Protein: CASSLKPDYEQYF.